Presented here are 14 T cell receptor beta chains from one specimen sequenced in a study of tumor and adjacent non-tumor tissue in lung cancer. Three rounds of nested PCR, following a modified ARM-PCR protocol, produced the TCRbeta library. TCRdb used MiXCR to reprocess the multiplex PCR reads, holding one entry per CDR3 protein. Seen here are some 100,000 distinct CDR3 sequences, 60% to 80% observed once, and the top ten hold roughly 19%. The template was RNA from unsorted bulk tissue. The normal lung tissue was taken more than 3 cm from the tumor edge. Sequencing was performed on distant non-tumor lung tissue. All receptors derive from a man aged 60-69 years with non-small cell lung cancer.

Comments on this clonotype: The missing conserved phenylalanine or tryptophan at the end of this CDR3 makes a read error likely. J is TRBJ1-5 and V is TRBV24-1; 9 bases map to TRBD1. V gave up 4 bases and J gave up 3 bases; unmatched junction bases: 6. CDR1 and CDR2 from the germline V gene are KGHDR and SFDVKD. The CDR3 contains 16 residues. For the CDR3, the DNA is TGTGCCACCAGTGAGGGACAGGGAGTGGCCAATCAGCCCCAGCATTCT. Protein product: CATSEGQGVANQPQHS.

The chain carries TRBV12-3 or TRBV12-4 and TRBJ1-4; unclear D gene. The V gene lost 6 bases and the J gene lost 7 bases, with 15 bases spanning the gap. CDR3 length: 14 amino acids. CDR3 DNA: TGTGCCAGCAGATCCGAGCTAGCTACTGAAAAACTGTTTTTT. It encodes CASRSELATEKLFF.

J is TRBJ2-3 and V is TRBV6-4, with 9 nucleotides matching TRBD2. Germline V lookup: CDR1 MRHNA, CDR2 SNTAGT. V lost 1 base, J lost 5 bases, and 4 bases stayed unmatched. The CDR3 consists of 15 residues. The DNA of the CDR3 is TGTGCCAGCAGTGACTTGGCGGGGGGGCAAGATACGCAGTATTTT. As protein: CASSDLAGGQDTQYF.

The chain uses TRBV11-3 and TRBJ2-3, with D tentatively TRBD1 (5 bases). The length of the CDR3 is 14 residues. V lost 11 bases and J lost 6, with 21 bases in between. The germline V gene has CDR1 SGHNT and CDR2 YENEEA. DNA of the CDR3: TGTGCCGACAGCTTAGTCGGCTACACTGATACGCAGTATTTT. Translated, it gives CADSLVGYTDTQYF.

With regard to this clonotype: The CDR3 carries no conserved terminal phenylalanine or tryptophan, so it likely arises from a read error. The chain is built from TRBV28 and TRBJ2-7; D unresolved. Germline V gene lookup returns CDR1 MDHEN and CDR2 SYDVKM. The length of the CDR3 is 13 residues. V was shortened by 6 bases and J by 0 bases, with 9 bases between the two germline ends. The CDR3 nucleotides read TGTGCCAGCAGCATCGGCAGCTCCTACGAGCAGTACCTC. Amino acid sequence: CASSIGSSYEQYL.

On this clonotype itself: The junction departs from germline at one end; a sequencing error may be responsible. This chain links TRBV5-1 with TRBJ2-5; D ambiguous. The CDR3 contains 12 residues. The germline V gene encodes CDR1 SGHRS and CDR2 YFSETQ. As DNA, the CDR3 is TGCGCCAGCAGCTTGGGGGCGGAGACCCAGTCCTTC. As protein: CASSLGAETQSF. Full variable domain (outside the CDR3, taken from reference TRBV5-1 and TRBJ2-5): KAGVTQTPRYLIKTRGQQVTLSCSPISGHRSVSWYQQTPGQGLQFLFEYFSETQRNKGNFPGRFSGRQFSNSRSEMNVSTLELGDSALYLCASSLGAETQSFGPGTRLLVL.

This clonotype was detected once. Since no conserved phenylalanine or tryptophan closes the CDR3, a read error is the likely cause. It is unclear where the CDR3 begins or ends on the DNA, so no DNA is shown, and the CDR3 is as TCRdb lists it. V gene TRBV5-5 combines with J gene TRBJ1-2. Germline CDR1 reads SGHKS; CDR2 reads YYEKEE (reference sequence). The CDR3 length equals 13 residues, ends included. CDR3 in amino acids: CASSGHSIFGYIV.

As for this clonotype: A clone one base away is much larger, so this may be a read error. The chain combines TRBV6-6 with TRBJ1-2; D perhaps matches TRBD1 (5 bases). Germline V lookup: CDR1 MNHNY, CDR2 SVGAGI (reference sequence). This CDR3 contains 10 residues. Here the CDR3 DNA reads TGTGTCAGCAGACAGAATGGCTACACCTTC. It codes for CVSRQNGYTF.

V is TRBV4-3 and J is TRBJ1-3; TRBD1 matches 9 bases. Germline lookup yields CDR1 LGHNA and CDR2 YSLEER. After removal of 1 base from V and 7 bases from J, the junction contained 14 bases not matched to a gene. This CDR3 contains 18 residues. The CDR3 reads CASSQGPPGQGNGNTIYF. CDR3 DNA sequence: TGCGCCAGCAGCCAAGGGCCACCGGGACAGGGTAATGGGAACACCATATATTTT.

Points on this clonotype: At one end the junction does not follow the germline gene, possibly because of a read error. This sequence joins TRBV6-1 and TRBJ2-6; tentatively, D is TRBD1 (6 bases). The CDR3 spans 14 residues. Germline loops: CDR1 MNHNS, CDR2 SASEGT. CDR3 residues: CASSWGPGANVLTF. The CDR3 DNA reads as TGTGCCAGCAGTTGGGGGCCCGGGGCCAACGTTCTGACTTTC.

This clonotype has ten or more counts. The CDR3 protein is CASSLAGTTGQPTQYF. The CDR3 DNA sequence: TGTGCCAGCAGCTTGGCCGGGACTACGGGCCAGCCGACCCAGTACTTC. The chain uses TRBV5-6 and TRBJ2-5; 7 bases align to TRBD2. Trimming took 0 bases from V and 7 from J; bases not matched to a gene: 12. CDR3 size: 16 residues. CDR1 is SGHDT, CDR2 YYEEEE, per germline.

Details on this clonotype: Germline and junction disagree at one end, which may indicate a read error. The chain is built from TRBV11-3 and TRBJ2-7; weak D call: TRBD1 (5 bases). Germline CDR1 and CDR2: SGHNT and YENEEA. The CDR3 has 17 residues. Here the CDR3 reads CASSSHRIWGARNEQYF. The CDR3 DNA is TGTGCCAGCAGCTCCCACAGGATCTGGGGCGCGAGAAACGAGCAGTATTTC.

This clonotype was picked up a small number of times. This chain links TRBV28 with TRBJ1-3; 8 positions agree with TRBD1. The J segment lost 2 bases and the V segment lost 4 bases, leaving 7 bases of the junction unmatched. The germline V gene has CDR1 MDHEN and CDR2 SYDVKM. This CDR3 is 16 amino acids long. CDR3 DNA: TGTGCCAGCAGTTCGACCGGACAGGGACCTGGAAACACCATATATTTT. Amino acids: CASSSTGQGPGNTIYF. Using reference TRBV28 and TRBJ1-3 for the parts outside the CDR3, the full variable domain is DVKVTQSSRYLVKRTGEKVFLECVQDMDHENMFWYRQDPGLGLRLIYFSYDVKMKEKGDIPEGYSVSREKKERFSLILESASTNQTSMYLCASSSTGQGPGNTIYFGEGSWLTVV.

Comments on this clonotype: A much larger clone is a single base away; this may be a read error. This sequence joins TRBV11-2 and TRBJ2-3; D gene unclear. Trimming pared 8 bases from V and 5 bases from J, leaving 8 bases between. This CDR3 is built from 11 residues. The germline gives CDR1 SGHAT, CDR2 FQNNGV. The CDR3 nucleotides are TGTGCCAGCTCGAAAGTAGATACGCAGTATTTT. It translates to CASSKVDTQYF.